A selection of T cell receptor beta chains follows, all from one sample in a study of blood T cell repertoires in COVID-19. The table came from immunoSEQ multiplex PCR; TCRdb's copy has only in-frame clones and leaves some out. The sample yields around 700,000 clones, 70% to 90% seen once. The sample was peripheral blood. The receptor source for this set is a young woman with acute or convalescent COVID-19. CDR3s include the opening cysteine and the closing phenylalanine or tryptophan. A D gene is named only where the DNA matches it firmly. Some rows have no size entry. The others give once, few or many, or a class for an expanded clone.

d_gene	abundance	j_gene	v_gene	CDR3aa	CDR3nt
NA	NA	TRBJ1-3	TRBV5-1	CASSLVKGEDQGYF	TGCGCCAGCAGCTTGGTTAAGGGCGAGGACCAGGGATATTTT
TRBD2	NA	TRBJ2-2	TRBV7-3	CASSSPGSGGAVNTGELFF	TGTGCCAGCAGCTCTCCCGGGAGCGGGGGGGCTGTGAACACCGGGGAGCTGTTTTTT
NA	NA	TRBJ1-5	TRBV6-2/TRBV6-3	CASSSVGGNQPQHF	TGTGCCAGCAGTTCGGTGGGAGGAAATCAGCCCCAGCATTTT
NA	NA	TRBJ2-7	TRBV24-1	CATSVAGKDEQYF	TGTGCCACCAGTGTAGCAGGGAAGGACGAGCAGTACTTC
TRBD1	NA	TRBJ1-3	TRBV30	CGQGYGNTIYF	TGTGGACAGGGATACGGAAACACCATATATTTT
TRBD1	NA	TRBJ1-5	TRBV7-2	CASSARSGTADQPQHF	TGTGCCAGCAGCGCCCGGTCCGGGACAGCTGATCAGCCCCAGCATTTT
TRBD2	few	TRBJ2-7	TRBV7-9	CASSLAFSSGEADEQYF	TGTGCCAGCAGCTTAGCGTTTAGCAGCGGGGAAGCGGACGAGCAGTACTTC
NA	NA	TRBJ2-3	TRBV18	CASSPKDRSTDTQYF	TGTGCCAGCTCACCTAAAGACAGGAGCACAGATACGCAGTATTTT
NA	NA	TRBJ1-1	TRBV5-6	CASSLRMRTDNTEAFF	TGTGCCAGCAGCTTGAGGATGCGGACAGATAACACTGAAGCTTTCTTT
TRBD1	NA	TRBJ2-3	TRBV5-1	CASSRGQGTDTQYF	TGCGCCAGCAGCAGAGGACAGGGGACAGATACGCAGTATTTT
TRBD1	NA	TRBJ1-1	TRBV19	CASSGRGQGDFF	TGTGCCAGTAGTGGTCGGGGACAGGGCGATTTCTTT
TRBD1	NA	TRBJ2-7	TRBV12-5	CASGVGGPYEQYF	TGTGCTAGTGGCGTAGGGGGCCCCTACGAGCAGTACTTC
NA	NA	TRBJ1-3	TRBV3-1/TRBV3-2	CASSQGGQIDWDTIYF	TGTGCCAGCAGCCAAGGAGGACAGATCGATTGGGACACCATATATTTT
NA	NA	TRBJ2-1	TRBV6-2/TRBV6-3	CASSYFGDTRYNEQFF	TGTGCCAGCAGTTACTTCGGCGACACCCGATACAATGAGCAGTTCTTC
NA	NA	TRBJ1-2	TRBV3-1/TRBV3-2	CASSLGTSNYGYTF	TGTGCCAGCAGCCTGGGCACCTCTAACTATGGCTACACCTTC
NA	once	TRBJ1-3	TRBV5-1	CASSLGQGRGNTIYF	TGCGCCAGCAGCTTGGGGCAGGGCCGGGGAAACACCATATATTTT